This TCR beta chain was retrieved from a study of shared clonotypes between healthy human individuals. For the study at large: Plates per donor: three CD4 naive, three CD4 memory, two CD8 naive, one CD8 memory. Regarding the study as a whole: Sampling involved blood alone; tissue repertoires likely differ. Read depth was anticipated to influence clonotype sharing among donors. Naive subsets generally had larger estimated richness than memory subsets.

TCRdb's copy holds only in-frame clones and misses some; the assay was immunoSEQ multiplex PCR. This table holds over 850,000 clones, around three quarters found once. Details on this clone: The antigen is undetermined.

Germline values: CDR1 SQVTM, CDR2 ANQGSEA. This CDR3 comprises 14 residues. Trimming cost V 7 bases and J 5 bases; bases outside gene matches: 13. The receptor comes from a man between 18 and 29 years old in good health. Some clones in this sample may be carry-over from other donors' samples. V gene TRBV29-1 combines with J gene TRBJ1-2, with 7 bases identical to TRBD1. The sequencing sample was made of memory CD4+ T cells from PBMCs. Subset of the sample: CD45RA-negative fraction. The CDR3 region is CSAGMGRGTYGYTF. The CDR3 DNA reads as TGCAGCGCCGGGATGGGCAGGGGGACGTATGGCTACACCTTC. The complete variable domain, with remaining parts taken from reference TRBV29-1 and TRBJ1-2, reads SAVISQKPSRDICQRGTSLTIQCQVDSQVTMMFWYRQQPGQSLTLIATANQGSEATYESGFVIDKFPISRPNLTFSTLTVSNMSPEDSSIYLCSAGMGRGTYGYTFGSGTRLTVV.